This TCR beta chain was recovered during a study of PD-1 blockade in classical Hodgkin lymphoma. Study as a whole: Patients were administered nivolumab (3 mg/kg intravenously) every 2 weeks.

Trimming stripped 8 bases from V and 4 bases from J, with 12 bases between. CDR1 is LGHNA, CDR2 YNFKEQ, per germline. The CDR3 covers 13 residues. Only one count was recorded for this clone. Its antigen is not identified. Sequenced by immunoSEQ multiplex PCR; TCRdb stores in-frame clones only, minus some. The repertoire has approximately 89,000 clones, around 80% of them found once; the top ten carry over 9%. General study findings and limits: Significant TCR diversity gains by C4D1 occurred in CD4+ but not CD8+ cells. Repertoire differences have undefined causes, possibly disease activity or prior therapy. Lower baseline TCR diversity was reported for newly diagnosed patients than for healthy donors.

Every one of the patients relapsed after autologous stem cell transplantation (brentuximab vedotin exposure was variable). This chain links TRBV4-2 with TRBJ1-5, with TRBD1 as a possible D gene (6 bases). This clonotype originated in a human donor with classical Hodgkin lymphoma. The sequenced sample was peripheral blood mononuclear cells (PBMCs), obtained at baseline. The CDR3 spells CASDHRANQPQHF. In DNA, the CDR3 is TGTGCCAGCGATCACAGGGCAAATCAGCCCCAGCATTTT.